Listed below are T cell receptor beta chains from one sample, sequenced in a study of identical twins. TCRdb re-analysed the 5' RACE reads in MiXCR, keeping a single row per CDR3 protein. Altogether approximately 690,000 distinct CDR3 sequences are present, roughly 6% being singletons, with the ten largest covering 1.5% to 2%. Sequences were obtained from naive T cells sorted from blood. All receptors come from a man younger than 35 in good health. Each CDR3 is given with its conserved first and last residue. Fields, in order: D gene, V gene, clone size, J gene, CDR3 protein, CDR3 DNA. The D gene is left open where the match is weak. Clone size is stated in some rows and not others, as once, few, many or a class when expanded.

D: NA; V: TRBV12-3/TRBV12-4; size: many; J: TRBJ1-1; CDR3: CASSLARGRIEAFF; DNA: TGTGCCAGCAGTTTAGCTCGGGGTAGAATCGAAGCTTTCTTT
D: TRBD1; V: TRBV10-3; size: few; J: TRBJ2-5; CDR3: CAISESLLTGQETQYF; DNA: TGTGCCATCAGTGAGTCTTTATTGACAGGGCAAGAGACCCAGTACTTC
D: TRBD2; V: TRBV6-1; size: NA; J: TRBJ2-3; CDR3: CASTLGGSPSTDTQYF; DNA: TGTGCCAGCACCCTAGGCGGGAGCCCTAGCACAGATACGCAGTATTTT
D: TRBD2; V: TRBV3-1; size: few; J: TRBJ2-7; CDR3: CASSETSGNYEQYF; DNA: TGTGCCAGCAGTGAAACTAGCGGCAACTACGAGCAGTACTTC
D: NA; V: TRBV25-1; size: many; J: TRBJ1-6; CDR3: CASSERALVASLHF; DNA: TGTGCCAGCAGTGAAAGGGCCCTAGTAGCATCCCTCCACTTT
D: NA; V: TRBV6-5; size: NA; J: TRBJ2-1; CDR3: CASSYNGISNNEQFF; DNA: TGTGCCAGCAGTTACAATGGGATCAGTAACAATGAGCAGTTCTTC
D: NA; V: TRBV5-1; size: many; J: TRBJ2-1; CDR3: CASSLGSAIYEQFF; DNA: TGCGCCAGCAGCTTGGGGTCGGCGATATATGAGCAGTTCTTC
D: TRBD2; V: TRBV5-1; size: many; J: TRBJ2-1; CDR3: CASSLSSGIYNEQFF; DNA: TGCGCCAGCAGCTTGTCCAGCGGGATCTACAATGAGCAGTTCTTC
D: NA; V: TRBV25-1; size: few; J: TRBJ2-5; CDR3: CASSLVREVETQYF; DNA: TGTGCCAGCAGTTTAGTAAGGGAGGTCGAGACCCAGTACTTC
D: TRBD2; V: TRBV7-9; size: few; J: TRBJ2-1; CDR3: CASSPTSGIYEQFF; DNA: TGTGCCAGCAGCCCGACTAGCGGGATCTATGAGCAGTTCTTC
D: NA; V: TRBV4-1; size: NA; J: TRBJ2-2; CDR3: CASSQDPASTDLLTGELFF; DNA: TGCGCCAGCAGCCAAGATCCCGCTAGCACGGACCTGCTGACCGGGGAGCTGTTTTTT
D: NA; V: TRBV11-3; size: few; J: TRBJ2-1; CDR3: CASRLRGQNHNEQFF; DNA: TGTGCCAGCAGGCTCCGTGGACAGAACCACAATGAGCAGTTCTTC
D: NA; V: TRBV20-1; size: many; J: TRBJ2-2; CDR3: CSARDIGGGAAGELFF; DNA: TGCAGTGCTAGAGATATCGGGGGAGGTGCGGCCGGGGAGCTGTTTTTT
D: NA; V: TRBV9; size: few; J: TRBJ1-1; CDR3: CASSDTGQIEAFF; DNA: TGTGCCAGCAGCGACACCGGACAGATTGAAGCTTTCTTT
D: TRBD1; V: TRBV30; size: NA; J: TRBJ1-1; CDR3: CAWNRDSQAFF; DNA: TGTGCCTGGAACCGGGACAGCCAGGCTTTCTTT
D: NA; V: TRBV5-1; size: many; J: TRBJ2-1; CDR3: CASTTSYNEQFF; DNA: TGCGCCAGCACGACTTCCTACAATGAGCAGTTCTTC
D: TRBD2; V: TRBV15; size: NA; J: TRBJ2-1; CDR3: CATSDESGRARGEQFF; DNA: TGTGCCACCAGCGATGAGAGCGGGAGGGCCCGTGGTGAGCAGTTCTTC
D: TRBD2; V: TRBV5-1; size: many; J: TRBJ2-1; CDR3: CASSLSGREFNEQFF; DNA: TGCGCCAGCAGCTTGAGCGGGAGGGAATTCAATGAGCAGTTCTTC
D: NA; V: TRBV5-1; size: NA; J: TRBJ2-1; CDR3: CASSPRSLTRYNEQFF; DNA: TGCGCCAGCAGCCCACGGTCTCTGACTAGATACAATGAGCAGTTCTTC
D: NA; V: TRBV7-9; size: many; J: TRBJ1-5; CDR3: CASSARGDHNQPQHF; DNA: TGTGCCAGCAGCGCTCGAGGGGACCACAATCAGCCCCAGCATTTT
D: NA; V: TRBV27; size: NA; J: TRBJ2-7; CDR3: CASSLGSRSMIEQYF; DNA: TGTGCCAGCAGTTTAGGAAGCAGGAGCATGATCGAGCAGTACTTC
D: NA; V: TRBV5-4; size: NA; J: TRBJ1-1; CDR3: CASSWGHPNTEAFF; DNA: TGTGCCAGCAGCTGGGGACACCCGAACACTGAAGCTTTCTTT
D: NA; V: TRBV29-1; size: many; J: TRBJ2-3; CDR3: CSSRTGLTDTQYF; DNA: TGCAGCTCCCGGACCGGGCTCACAGATACGCAGTATTTT
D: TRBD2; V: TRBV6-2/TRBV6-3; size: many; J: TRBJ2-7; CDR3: CASSDGTSGRPRLTYEQYF; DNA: TGTGCCAGCAGCGATGGGACTAGCGGGAGGCCCCGATTGACCTACGAGCAGTACTTC
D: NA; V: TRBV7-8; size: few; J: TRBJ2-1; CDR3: CASTSGLINEQFF; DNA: TGTGCCAGCACCTCGGGACTCATCAATGAGCAGTTCTTC
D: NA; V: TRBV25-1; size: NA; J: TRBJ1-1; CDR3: CASSESGVDTEAFF; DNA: TGTGCCAGCAGTGAATCCGGGGTCGACACTGAAGCTTTCTTT
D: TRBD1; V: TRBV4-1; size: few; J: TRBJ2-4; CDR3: CASSQVGTGGEVEYF; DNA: TGCGCCAGCAGCCAAGTAGGGACAGGGGGGGAGGTAGAGTACTTC
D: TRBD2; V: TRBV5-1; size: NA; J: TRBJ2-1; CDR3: CASRSGTSNEQFF; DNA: TGCGCCAGCAGATCCGGGACTAGCAATGAGCAGTTCTTC
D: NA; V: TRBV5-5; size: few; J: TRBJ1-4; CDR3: CASNNRATNEKLFF; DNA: TGTGCCAGCAACAACCGGGCAACTAATGAAAAACTGTTTTTT
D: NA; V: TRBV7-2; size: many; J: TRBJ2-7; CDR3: CASSLGPSRDNYEQYF; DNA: TGTGCCAGCAGCTTAGGCCCATCCCGGGACAACTACGAGCAGTACTTC
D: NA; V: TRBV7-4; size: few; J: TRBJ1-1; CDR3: CASPFRTENTEAFF; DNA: TGTGCCAGCCCCTTTAGGACAGAGAACACTGAAGCTTTCTTT
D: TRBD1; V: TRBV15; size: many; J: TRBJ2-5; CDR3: CATSRERGTGRETQYF; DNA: TGTGCCACCAGCAGAGAACGCGGGACAGGAAGGGAGACCCAGTACTTC
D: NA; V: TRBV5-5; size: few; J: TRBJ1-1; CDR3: CASSLFPLSEGEAFF; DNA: TGTGCCAGCAGCTTGTTTCCCCTTTCGGAAGGGGAGGCTTTCTTT
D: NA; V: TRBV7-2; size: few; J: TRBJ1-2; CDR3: CASRTGTEYGYTF; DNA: TGTGCCAGCAGAACCGGGACGGAATATGGCTACACCTTC
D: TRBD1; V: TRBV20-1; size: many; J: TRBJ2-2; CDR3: CSAHSGQGATGELFF; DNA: TGCAGTGCCCATTCGGGGCAGGGGGCGACCGGGGAGCTGTTTTTT
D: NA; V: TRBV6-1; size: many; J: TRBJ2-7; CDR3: CASSEFRTYEQYF; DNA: TGTGCCAGCAGCGAGTTCCGAACCTACGAGCAGTACTTC
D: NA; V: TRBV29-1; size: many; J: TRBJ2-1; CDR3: CSVRGRGLLEQFF; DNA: TGCAGCGTTCGTGGTCGAGGATTACTCGAGCAGTTCTTC